This T cell receptor (beta chain) was sequenced for a study of Ad26.COV2.S vaccination and SARS-CoV-2 variants. Regarding treatment: some 20 received Ad26.COV2.S at low or high dose, single or two shots; 5 received placebo; per-sample allocation not given. Sampling happened 63 days after the first vaccine or placebo injection. Germline V lookup: CDR1 MGHRA, CDR2 YSYEKL. The V and J ends lost 4 bases and 8 bases respectively, with 24 bases between them. This CDR3 region has 17 residues. The assay was immunoSEQ multiplex PCR, and TCRdb's table has in-frame clones only and misses some. The profile shows 430,000 or so clones, around nine tenths of them singletons.

This material consisted of peripheral blood, taken in a trial of Ad26.COV2.S vaccine versus placebo. V usage is TRBV4-1 and J usage is TRBJ2-1; D unclear. The clonotype originates from a person between 18 and 60 years old who received the Ad26.COV2.S COVID-19 vaccine or a placebo. CDR3 DNA sequence: TGCGCCAGCAGCCCGATTGACAATGCCGAAGCTCTCGATGAGCAGTTCTTC. Protein: CASSPIDNAEALDEQFF.